This T cell receptor (beta chain) was found in a study of somatic mutations in cytotoxic T cells in rheumatoid arthritis. General study results and limits: It was found that CD8+ T-cell clonality in rheumatoid arthritis patients did not differ significantly from that in age-matched healthy controls.

V was pared by 2 bases and J by 2 bases, with 5 bases between. CDR3 length equals 13 residues. Germline loops: CDR1 SEHNR, CDR2 FQNEAQ (reference sequence). With respect to this clone: What it recognizes is unknown.

This table comes from immunoSEQ multiplex PCR, and its TCRdb copy is limited to in-frame clones, with some not included. The profile covers about 19,000 clones, with around 81% appearing a single time and roughly 9.8% taken by the ten largest. V usage is TRBV7-9 and J usage is TRBJ2-3, with D uncertain. The specimen sequenced was CD8+ T cells sorted from blood. The TCR was taken from a man younger than 35 with rheumatoid arthritis. This CDR3 reads CASSLSFTDTQYF. CDR3 coding DNA: TGTGCCAGCAGCTTATCCTTCACAGATACGCAGTATTTT.